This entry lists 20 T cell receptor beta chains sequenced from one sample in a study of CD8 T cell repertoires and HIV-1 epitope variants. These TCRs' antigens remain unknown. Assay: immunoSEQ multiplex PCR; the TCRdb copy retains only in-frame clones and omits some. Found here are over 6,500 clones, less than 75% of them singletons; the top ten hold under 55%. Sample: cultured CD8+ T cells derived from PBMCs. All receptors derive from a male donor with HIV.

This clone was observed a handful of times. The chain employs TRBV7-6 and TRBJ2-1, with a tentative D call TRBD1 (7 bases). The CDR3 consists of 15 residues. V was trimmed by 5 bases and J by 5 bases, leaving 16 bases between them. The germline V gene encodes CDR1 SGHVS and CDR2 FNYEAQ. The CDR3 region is CASSAGRGDNNEQFF. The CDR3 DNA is TGTGCCAGCAGCGCAGGCAGGGGGGATAACAATGAGCAGTTCTTC. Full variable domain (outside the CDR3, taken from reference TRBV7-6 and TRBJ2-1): GAGVSQSPRYKVTKRGQDVALRCDPISGHVSLYWYRQALGQGPEFLTYFNYEAQQDKSGLPNDRFSAERPEGSISTLTIQRTEQRDSAMYRCASSAGRGDNNEQFFGPGTRLTVL.

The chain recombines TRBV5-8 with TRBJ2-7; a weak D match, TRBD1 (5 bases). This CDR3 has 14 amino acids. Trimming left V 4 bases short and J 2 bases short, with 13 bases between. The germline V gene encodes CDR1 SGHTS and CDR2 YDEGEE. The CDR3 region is CASSDSTVTYEQYF. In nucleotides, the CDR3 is TGTGCCAGCAGCGACTCGACAGTTACCTACGAGCAGTACTTC. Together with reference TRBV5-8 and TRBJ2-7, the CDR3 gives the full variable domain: EAGVTQSPTHLIKTRGQQATLRCSPISGHTSVYWYQQALGLGLQFLLWYDEGEERNRGNFPPRFSGRQFPNYSSELNVNALELEDSALYLCASSDSTVTYEQYFGPGTRLTVT.

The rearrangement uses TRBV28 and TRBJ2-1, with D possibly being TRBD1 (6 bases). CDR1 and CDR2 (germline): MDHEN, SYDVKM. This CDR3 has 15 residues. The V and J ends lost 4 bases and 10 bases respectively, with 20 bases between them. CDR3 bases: TGTGCCAGCAGTTCACAGGGACGATCCGGAATAGAGCAGTTCTTC. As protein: CASSSQGRSGIEQFF. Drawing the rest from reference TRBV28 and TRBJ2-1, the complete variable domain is DVKVTQSSRYLVKRTGEKVFLECVQDMDHENMFWYRQDPGLGLRLIYFSYDVKMKEKGDIPEGYSVSREKKERFSLILESASTNQTSMYLCASSSQGRSGIEQFFGPGTRLTVL.

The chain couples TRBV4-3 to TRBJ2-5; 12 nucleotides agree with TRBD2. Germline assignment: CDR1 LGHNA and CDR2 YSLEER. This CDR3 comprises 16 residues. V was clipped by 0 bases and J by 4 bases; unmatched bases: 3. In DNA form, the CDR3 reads TGCGCCAGCAGCCAAGATCCTAGCGGGGGGGCAGAGACCCAGTACTTC. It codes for CASSQDPSGGAETQYF.

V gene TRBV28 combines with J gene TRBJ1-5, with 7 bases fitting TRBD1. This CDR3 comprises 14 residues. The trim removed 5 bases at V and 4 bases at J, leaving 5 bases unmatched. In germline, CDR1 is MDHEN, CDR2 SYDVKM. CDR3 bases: TGTGCCAGCAGTCTGACAGGGAGTAATCAGCCCCAGCATTTT. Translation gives CASSLTGSNQPQHF.

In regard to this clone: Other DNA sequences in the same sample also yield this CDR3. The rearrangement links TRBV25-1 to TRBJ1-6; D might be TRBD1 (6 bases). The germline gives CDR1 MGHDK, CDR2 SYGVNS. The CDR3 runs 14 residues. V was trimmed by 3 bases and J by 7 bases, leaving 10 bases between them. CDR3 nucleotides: TGTGCCAGCAGTGACCGGACAGCAAATTCACCCCTCCACTTT. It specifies CASSDRTANSPLHF.

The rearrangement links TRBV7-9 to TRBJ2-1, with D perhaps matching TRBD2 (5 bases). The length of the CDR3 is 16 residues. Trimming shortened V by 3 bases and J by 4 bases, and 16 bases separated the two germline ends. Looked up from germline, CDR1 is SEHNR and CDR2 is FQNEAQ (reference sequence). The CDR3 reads CASSFGWRPFYNEQFF. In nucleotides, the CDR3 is TGTGCCAGCAGCTTCGGGTGGAGGCCCTTTTACAATGAGCAGTTCTTC.

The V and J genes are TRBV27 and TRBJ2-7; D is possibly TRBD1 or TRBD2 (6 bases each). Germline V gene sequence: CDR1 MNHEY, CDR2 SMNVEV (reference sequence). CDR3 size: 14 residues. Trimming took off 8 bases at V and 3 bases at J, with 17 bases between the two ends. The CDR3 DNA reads TGTGCCAGCTCCACTGGAGGAGGGGGCTACGAGCAGTACTTC. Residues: CASSTGGGGYEQYF.

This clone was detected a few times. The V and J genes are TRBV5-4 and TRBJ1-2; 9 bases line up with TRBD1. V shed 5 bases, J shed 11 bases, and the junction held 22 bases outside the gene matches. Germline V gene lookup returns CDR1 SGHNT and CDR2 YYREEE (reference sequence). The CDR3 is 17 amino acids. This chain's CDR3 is CASRARTGARRFYAYTF. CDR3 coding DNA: TGTGCCAGCAGGGCCCGGACAGGGGCCCGCCGATTCTATGCTTACACCTTC.

CDR3 protein: CASSEMGQPQHF. The CDR3 DNA reads TGTGCCAGCAGTGAAATGGGTCAGCCCCAGCATTTT. The J gene is TRBJ1-5, the V gene TRBV25-1; D ambiguous. V gave up 2 bases and J gave up 6 bases, with 5 bases separating them. The CDR3 extends over 12 amino acids. Germline V CDR1 and CDR2: MGHDK, SYGVNS.

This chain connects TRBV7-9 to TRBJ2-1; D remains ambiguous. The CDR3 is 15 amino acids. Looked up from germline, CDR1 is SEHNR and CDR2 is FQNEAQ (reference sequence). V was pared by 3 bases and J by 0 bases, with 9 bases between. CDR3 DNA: TGTGCCAGCAGCTTGAGCGATCTCTCCTACAATGAGCAGTTCTTC. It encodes CASSLSDLSYNEQFF.

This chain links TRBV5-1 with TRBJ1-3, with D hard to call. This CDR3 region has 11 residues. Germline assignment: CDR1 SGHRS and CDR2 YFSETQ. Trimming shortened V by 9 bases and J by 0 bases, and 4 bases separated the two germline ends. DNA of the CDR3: TGCGCCATCATCTCTGGAAACACCATATATTTT. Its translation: CAIISGNTIYF.

The CDR3 reads CASSQTGGRADTQYF. The CDR3 DNA sequence: TGCGCCAGCAGCCAAACAGGGGGGAGGGCAGATACGCAGTATTTT. This chain links TRBV4-3 with TRBJ2-3, with TRBD1 as a possible D gene (8 bases). The CDR3 is 15 amino acids. V was pared by 2 bases and J by 4 bases, with 13 bases between. The germline V gene has CDR1 LGHNA and CDR2 YSLEER.

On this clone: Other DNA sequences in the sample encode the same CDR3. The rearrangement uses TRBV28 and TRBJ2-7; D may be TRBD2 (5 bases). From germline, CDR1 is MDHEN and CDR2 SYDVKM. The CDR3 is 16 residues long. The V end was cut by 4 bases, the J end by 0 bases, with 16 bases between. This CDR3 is CASSSLAGGLSYEQYF. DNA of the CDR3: TGTGCCAGCAGTTCGTTGGCGGGCGGGCTCTCCTACGAGCAGTACTTC.

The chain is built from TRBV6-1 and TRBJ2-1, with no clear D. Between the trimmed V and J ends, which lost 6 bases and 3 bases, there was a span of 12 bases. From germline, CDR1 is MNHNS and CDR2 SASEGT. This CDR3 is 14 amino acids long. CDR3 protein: CASRAVGYYNEQFF. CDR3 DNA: TGTGCCAGCAGGGCAGTTGGGTACTACAATGAGCAGTTCTTC.

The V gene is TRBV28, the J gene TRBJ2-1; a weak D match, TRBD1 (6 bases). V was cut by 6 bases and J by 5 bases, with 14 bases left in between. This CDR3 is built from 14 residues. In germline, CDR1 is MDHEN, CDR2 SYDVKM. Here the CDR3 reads CASRLPGQNNEQFF. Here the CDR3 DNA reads TGTGCCAGCAGGCTTCCGGGACAAAACAATGAGCAGTTCTTC.

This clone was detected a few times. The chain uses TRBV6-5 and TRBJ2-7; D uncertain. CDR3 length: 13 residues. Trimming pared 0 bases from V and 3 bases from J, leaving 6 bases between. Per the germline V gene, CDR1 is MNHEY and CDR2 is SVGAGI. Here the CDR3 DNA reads TGTGCCAGCAGTTACTCTGGAAGCTACGAGCAGTACTTC. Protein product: CASSYSGSYEQYF.

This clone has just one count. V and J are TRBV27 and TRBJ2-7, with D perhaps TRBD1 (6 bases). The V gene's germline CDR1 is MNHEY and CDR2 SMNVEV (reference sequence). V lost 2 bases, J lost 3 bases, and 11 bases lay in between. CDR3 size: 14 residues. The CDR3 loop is CASSLPDRCYEQYF. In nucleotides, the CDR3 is TGTGCCAGCAGTTTACCGGACAGATGCTACGAGCAGTACTTC.

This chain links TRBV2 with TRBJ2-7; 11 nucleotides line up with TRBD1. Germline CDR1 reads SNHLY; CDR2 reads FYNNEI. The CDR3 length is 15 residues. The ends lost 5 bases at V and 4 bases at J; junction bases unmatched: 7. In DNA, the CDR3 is TGTGCCAGCAGTAACGGACAGGGGGCGGGATACGAGCAGTACTTC. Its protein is CASSNGQGAGYEQYF.

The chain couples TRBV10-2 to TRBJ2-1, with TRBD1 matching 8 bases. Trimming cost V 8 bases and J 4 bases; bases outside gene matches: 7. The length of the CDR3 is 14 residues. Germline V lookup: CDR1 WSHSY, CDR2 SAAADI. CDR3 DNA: TGCGCCAGCTTAGACAGGGGCAAATACAATGAGCAGTTCTTC. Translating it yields CASLDRGKYNEQFF.